Below, 21 T cell receptor beta chains from the same sample are listed, as sequenced in a study of cytomegalovirus exposure and HLA in healthy donors. 13 Jbeta primers and 60 Vbeta primers were used for the PCR. Sequencing used immunoSEQ multiplex PCR; TCRdb keeps in-frame clones, though not all of them. The sample holds 150,000 to 180,000 clones, around 74% seen once. Sequencing was carried out using PBMCs. The receptors were gathered from a man between 18 and 35 years old in good health and CMV-seronegative.

This clone showed up just a few times. The chain employs TRBV28 and TRBJ2-2, with 9 nucleotides matching TRBD1. V gave up 8 bases and J gave up 1 base; unmatched junction bases: 2. Germline CDR1 and CDR2: MDHEN and SYDVKM. This CDR3 is built from 14 residues. CDR3 coding DNA: TGTGCCAGCGGGGGACAGGGGAACACCGGGGAGCTGTTTTTT. It encodes CASGGQGNTGELFF.

This chain uses TRBV5-6 with TRBJ1-2, with D perhaps TRBD1 (5 bases). Germline lookup yields CDR1 SGHDT and CDR2 YYEEEE. The CDR3 consists of 16 residues. V lost 8 bases, J lost 0 bases, and 20 bases lay in between. In DNA form, the CDR3 reads TGTGCCAGGATCGAAGGGACTCGTTTAGCTAACTATGGCTACACCTTC. Protein product: CARIEGTRLANYGYTF.

This chain connects TRBV5-6 to TRBJ2-3; a weak D match, TRBD2 (5 bases). This CDR3 is 16 amino acids long. Germline values: CDR1 SGHDT, CDR2 YYEEEE. V was clipped by 2 bases and J by 1 base, with 14 bases between them. CDR3 DNA: TGTGCCAGCAGCTTTACGTCGGGGTACCGCACAGATACGCAGTATTTT. This sequence encodes CASSFTSGYRTDTQYF.

This clone occurred once. The V and J genes are TRBV18 and TRBJ1-5; 8 bases are shared with TRBD1. V lost 0 bases to trimming and J lost 6 bases; unmatched junction nucleotides: 7. Germline V gives CDR1 KGHSH, CDR2 LQKENI. The CDR3 has 16 amino acids. The DNA of the CDR3 is TGTGCCAGCTCACCACCCCAGGGGGCGACGGGTCAGCCCCAGCATTTT. It is translated as CASSPPQGATGQPQHF. Complete variable domain (other parts from reference TRBV18 and TRBJ1-5): NAGVMQNPRHLVRRRGQEARLRCSPMKGHSHVYWYRQLPEEGLKFMVYLQKENIIDESGMPKERFSAEFPKEGPSILRIQQVVRGDSAAYFCASSPPQGATGQPQHFGDGTRLSIL.

This chain connects TRBV6-6 to TRBJ1-2, with 8 positions matching TRBD1. The length of the CDR3 is 14 residues. J gave up 6 bases and V 7 bases, and 10 bases lay outside the gene matches. Per the germline V gene, CDR1 is MNHNY and CDR2 is SVGAGI (reference sequence). The CDR3 DNA reads TGTGCCAGCACCTTTCAGGGGGCGCATGATGGCTACACCTTC. It is translated as CASTFQGAHDGYTF.

The gene calls are TRBV5-1 and TRBJ2-1; D is unclear. The ends were cut back, 0 bases at V and 6 bases at J, with 7 bases in the middle. Looked up from germline, CDR1 is SGHRS and CDR2 is YFSETQ. The CDR3 length is 13 residues. The CDR3 nucleotides read TGCGCCAGCAGCTTGGGGCTCAGCAATGAGCAGTTCTTC. Translated, it gives CASSLGLSNEQFF.

The chain links TRBV2 to TRBJ2-7; a weak D match, TRBD2 (7 bases). Trimming pared 7 bases from V and 1 base from J, leaving 20 bases between. The CDR3 sequence is 16 residues long. CDR1 and CDR2 from the germline V gene are SNHLY and FYNNEI. As DNA, the CDR3 is TGTGCCAGCACCCTTGGGGGGGGGCTGGGGTCCTACGAGCAGTACGTC. Protein product: CASTLGGGLGSYEQYV.

This clone was seen a handful of times. The chain links TRBV27 to TRBJ2-1; D not certain. The CDR3 runs 15 residues. The germline V and J ends were trimmed by 3 bases and 1 base, with 10 bases remaining between them. Germline V lookup: CDR1 MNHEY, CDR2 SMNVEV (reference sequence). This CDR3 reads CASSFTSISYNEQFF. The CDR3 coding sequence is TGTGCCAGCAGTTTTACGAGTATTTCCTACAATGAGCAGTTCTTC.

The chain employs TRBV6-5 and TRBJ1-1, with D possibly matching TRBD1 (5 bases). V lost 6 bases to trimming and J lost 6 bases, with 14 bases between them. This CDR3 spans 13 amino acids. Germline V gene lookup returns CDR1 MNHEY and CDR2 SVGAGI. CDR3 coding DNA: TGTGCCAGCAGGCAGGGTAGAAGGGCTGAAGCTTTCTTT. Its protein product is CASRQGRRAEAFF.

This CDR3 is CSGFRDRRSYEQYF. The CDR3 region has the DNA TGCAGCGGGTTCCGGGACAGGCGATCCTACGAGCAGTACTTC. This chain joins TRBV29-1 and TRBJ2-7; 8 nucleotides match TRBD1. The germline gives CDR1 SQVTM, CDR2 ANQGSEA. This CDR3 comprises 14 residues. Trimming took 7 bases from V and 1 from J; bases not matched to a gene: 9.

This clone has more than one count but fewer than ten. The CDR3 region is CASSVLQGLGYGYTF. In DNA form, the CDR3 reads TGTGCCAGCAGCGTTCTACAGGGCCTCGGCTATGGCTACACCTTC. The chain couples TRBV5-6 to TRBJ1-2, with D possibly being TRBD1 (6 bases). The CDR3 spans 15 residues. Trimming left V 4 bases short and J 4 bases short, with 17 bases between. CDR1 and CDR2 from the germline V gene are SGHDT and YYEEEE. The entire variable domain, with the rest obtained from reference TRBV5-6 and TRBJ1-2, is as follows: DAGVTQSPTHLIKTRGQQVTLRCSPKSGHDTVSWYQQALGQGPQFIFQYYEEEERQRGNFPDRFSGHQFPNYSSELNVNALLLGDSALYLCASSVLQGLGYGYTFGSGTRLTVV.

V usage is TRBV5-1 and J usage is TRBJ2-1; 7 bases map to TRBD1. The junction had 9 bases not matched to a gene; V was cut back by 0 bases and J by 9 bases. CDR1 and CDR2 from the germline V gene are SGHRS and YFSETQ. The CDR3 contains 15 residues. The CDR3 DNA follows: TGCGCCAGCAGCTTGGCACAGGGGACCAGCAGTGAGCAGTTCTTC. Translated, it gives CASSLAQGTSSEQFF.

The V gene is TRBV7-8, the J gene TRBJ2-7; D remains unclear. The V gene lost 1 base and the J gene lost 3 bases, with 4 bases spanning the gap. This CDR3 spans 12 amino acids. Germline CDR1 is SGHVS and CDR2 is FQNEAQ. The CDR3 reads CASSLVFYEQYF. CDR3 in DNA: TGTGCCAGCAGCTTAGTCTTCTACGAGCAGTACTTC.

A few counts support this clone. The V and J genes are TRBV6-6 and TRBJ1-4, with D perhaps TRBD1 (5 bases). Trimming left V 5 bases short and J 7 bases short, with 14 bases between. The CDR3 consists of 14 residues. The germline gives CDR1 MNHNY, CDR2 SVGAGI (reference sequence). The CDR3 here is CASSRQSGREKLFF. The CDR3 nucleotides are TGTGCCAGCAGTCGACAGAGCGGGCGTGAAAAACTGTTTTTT.

This sequence joins TRBV29-1 and TRBJ2-7; 12 positions match TRBD1. Germline CDR1 SQVTM, CDR2 ANQGSEA. The CDR3 extends over 13 amino acids. Trimming took 6 bases from V and 4 from J; bases not matched to a gene: 4. The CDR3 spells CSVSGQGAYEQYF. The CDR3, as DNA: TGCAGCGTCTCGGGACAGGGGGCTTACGAGCAGTACTTC.

This clone was seen a handful of times. The chain joins TRBV6-5 to TRBJ2-4; 9 bases fit TRBD1. The CDR3 is 15 amino acids. Germline values: CDR1 MNHEY, CDR2 SVGAGI. The J segment lost 1 base and the V segment lost 5 bases, leaving 3 bases of the junction unmatched. The DNA of the CDR3 is TGTGCCAGCAGTCACGGACAGGGGGCCAAAAACATTCAGTACTTC. It codes for CASSHGQGAKNIQYF.

This clone was counted only a few times. The chain couples TRBV5-1 to TRBJ2-5, with 11 bases aligning to TRBD1. The CDR3 is 14 residues long. The V and J ends lost 5 bases and 4 bases, in that order; junction bases with no gene match: 4. Germline-derived CDR1 and CDR2 are SGHRS and YFSETQ. The CDR3 loop reads CASSRTGGAETQYF. The DNA of the CDR3 is TGCGCCAGCAGTCGGACAGGGGGCGCAGAGACCCAGTACTTC.

This chain connects TRBV5-6 to TRBJ2-5, with a tentative D call TRBD2 (6 bases). The germline CDR1 and CDR2 sequences are SGHDT and YYEEEE. The CDR3 contains 15 residues. V was pared by 4 bases and J by 5 bases, with 18 bases between. Here the CDR3 DNA reads TGTGCCAGCAGCCGGGCGGGGATTTCTTTTGAGACCCAGTACTTC. It codes for CASSRAGISFETQYF.

Remarks on this clone: One end of the junction varies from germline; a read error may be responsible. The chain combines TRBV7-9 with TRBJ1-2; weak D call: TRBD1 (6 bases). Germline CDR1 SEHNR, CDR2 FQNEAQ (reference sequence). The CDR3 runs 18 residues. CDR3 loop: CSSSFARQAQPYRYGYTF. DNA for the CDR3: TGTTCCAGCAGCTTCGCCCGACAGGCTCAACCCTATAGATATGGCTACACCTTC.

In this sample, this clone turned up a few times. This chain links TRBV2 with TRBJ2-5; the D is unclear. The CDR3 runs to 12 residues. Germline V gives CDR1 SNHLY, CDR2 FYNNEI. V was cut by 6 bases and J by 2 bases, with 7 bases left in between. CDR3 sequence (DNA): TGTGCCAGCAGGGGCTTTCAAGAGACCCAGTACTTC. Its protein is CASRGFQETQYF.

The CDR3 reads CASSIYNQPQHF. CDR3 DNA: TGTGCCAGTAGTATTTATAATCAGCCCCAGCATTTT. The chain is built from TRBV19 and TRBJ1-5; D is unclear. The CDR3 has 12 residues. Per germline, CDR1 LNHDA and CDR2 SQIVND (reference sequence). V gave up 3 bases and J gave up 4 bases, with 4 bases separating them.